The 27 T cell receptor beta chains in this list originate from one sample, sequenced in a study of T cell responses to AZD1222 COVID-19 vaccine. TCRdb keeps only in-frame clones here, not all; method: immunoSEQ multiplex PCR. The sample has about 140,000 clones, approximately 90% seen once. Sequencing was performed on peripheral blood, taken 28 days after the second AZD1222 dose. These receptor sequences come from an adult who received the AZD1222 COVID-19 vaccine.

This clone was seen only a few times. The CDR3 sequence: CASGDRGIEQFF. The CDR3 nucleotides read TGTGCCAGCGGGGACAGGGGGATTGAGCAGTTCTTC. This chain uses TRBV14 with TRBJ2-1; the match to TRBD1 covers 11 bases. Trimming at V came to 8 bases and at J to 9 bases, leaving 3 bases not matched to a gene. The CDR3 loop spans 12 amino acids. Germline loops: CDR1 SGHDN, CDR2 FVKESK.

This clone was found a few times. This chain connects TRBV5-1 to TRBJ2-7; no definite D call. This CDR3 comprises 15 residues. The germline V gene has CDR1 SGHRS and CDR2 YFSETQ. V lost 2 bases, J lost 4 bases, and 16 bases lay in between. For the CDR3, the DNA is TGCGCCAGCAGCTTAATAGAAGCGAGTAGGTACGAGCAGTACTTC. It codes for CASSLIEASRYEQYF.

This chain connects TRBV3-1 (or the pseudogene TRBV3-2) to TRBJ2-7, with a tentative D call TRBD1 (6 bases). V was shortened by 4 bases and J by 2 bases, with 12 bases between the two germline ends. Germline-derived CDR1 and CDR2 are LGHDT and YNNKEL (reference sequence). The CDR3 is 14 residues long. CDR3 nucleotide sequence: TGTGCCAGCAGCCGATACAGGGATGCCTACGAGCAGTACTTC. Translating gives CASSRYRDAYEQYF.

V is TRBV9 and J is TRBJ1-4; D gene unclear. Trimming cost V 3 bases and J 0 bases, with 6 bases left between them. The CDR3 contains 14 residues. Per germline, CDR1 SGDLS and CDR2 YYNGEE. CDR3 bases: TGTGCCAGCAGCGACGGGTCAACTAATGAAAAACTGTTTTTT. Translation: CASSDGSTNEKLFF.

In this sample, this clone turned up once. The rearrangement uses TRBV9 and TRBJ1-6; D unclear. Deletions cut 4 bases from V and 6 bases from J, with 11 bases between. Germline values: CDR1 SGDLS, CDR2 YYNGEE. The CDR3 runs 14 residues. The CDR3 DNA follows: TGTGCCAGCAGCATTGTAGAGGGTAATTCACCCCTCCACTTT. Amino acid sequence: CASSIVEGNSPLHF.

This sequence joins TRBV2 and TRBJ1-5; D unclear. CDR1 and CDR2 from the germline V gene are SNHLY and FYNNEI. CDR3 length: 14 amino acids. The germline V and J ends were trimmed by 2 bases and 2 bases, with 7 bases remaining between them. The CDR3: CASSEWAGNQPQHF. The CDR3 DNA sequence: TGTGCCAGCAGTGAATGGGCGGGCAATCAGCCCCAGCATTTT.

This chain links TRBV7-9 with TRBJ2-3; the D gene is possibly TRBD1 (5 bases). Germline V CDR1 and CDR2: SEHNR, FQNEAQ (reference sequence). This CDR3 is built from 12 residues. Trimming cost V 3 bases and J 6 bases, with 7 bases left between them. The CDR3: CASSFGADTQYF. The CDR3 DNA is TGTGCCAGCAGCTTTGGGGCGGATACGCAGTATTTT.

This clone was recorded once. The CDR3 region is CATSDSLGEDEQFF. As DNA, the CDR3 is TGTGCCACCAGTGATTCCCTAGGGGAGGATGAGCAGTTCTTC. The genes are TRBV24-1 and TRBJ2-1; maybe TRBD2 (6 bases). V lost 2 bases to trimming and J lost 8 bases, with 12 bases between them. The CDR3 runs to 14 residues. The germline CDR1 and CDR2 sequences are KGHDR and SFDVKD.

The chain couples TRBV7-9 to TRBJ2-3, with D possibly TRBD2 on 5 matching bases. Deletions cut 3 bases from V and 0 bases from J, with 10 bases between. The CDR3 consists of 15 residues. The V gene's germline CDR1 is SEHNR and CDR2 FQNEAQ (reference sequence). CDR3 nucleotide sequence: TGTGCCAGCAGCTTGGCGGGCCCAAGCACAGATACGCAGTATTTT. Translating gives CASSLAGPSTDTQYF.

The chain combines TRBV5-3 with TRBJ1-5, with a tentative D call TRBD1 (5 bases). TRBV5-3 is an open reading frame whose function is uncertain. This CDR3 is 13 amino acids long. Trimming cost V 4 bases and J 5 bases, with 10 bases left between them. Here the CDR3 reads CARSEDIYQPQHF. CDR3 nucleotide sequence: TGTGCCAGAAGCGAGGACATTTATCAGCCCCAGCATTTT.

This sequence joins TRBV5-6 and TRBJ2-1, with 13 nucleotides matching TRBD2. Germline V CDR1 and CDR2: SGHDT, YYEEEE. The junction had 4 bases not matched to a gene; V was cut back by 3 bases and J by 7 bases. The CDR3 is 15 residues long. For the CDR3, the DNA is TGTGCCAGCAGCTCGTTGGGACTAGCGGGAAATGAGCAGTTCTTC. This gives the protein CASSSLGLAGNEQFF. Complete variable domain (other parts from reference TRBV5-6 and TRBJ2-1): DAGVTQSPTHLIKTRGQQVTLRCSPKSGHDTVSWYQQALGQGPQFIFQYYEEEERQRGNFPDRFSGHQFPNYSSELNVNALLLGDSALYLCASSSLGLAGNEQFFGPGTRLTVL.

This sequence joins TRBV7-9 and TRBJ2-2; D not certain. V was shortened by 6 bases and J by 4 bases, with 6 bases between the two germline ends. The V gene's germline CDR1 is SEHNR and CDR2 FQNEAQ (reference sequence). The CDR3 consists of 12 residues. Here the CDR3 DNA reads TGTGCCAGCAGGGGTCCCACCGGGGAGCTGTTTTTT. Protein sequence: CASRGPTGELFF.

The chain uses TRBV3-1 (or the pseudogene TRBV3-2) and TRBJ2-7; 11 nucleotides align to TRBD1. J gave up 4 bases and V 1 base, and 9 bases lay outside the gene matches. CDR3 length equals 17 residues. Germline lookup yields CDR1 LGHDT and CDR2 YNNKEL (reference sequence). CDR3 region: CASSQGLRDRGKYEQYF. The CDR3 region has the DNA TGTGCCAGCAGCCAAGGCCTCCGGGACAGGGGGAAATACGAGCAGTACTTC.

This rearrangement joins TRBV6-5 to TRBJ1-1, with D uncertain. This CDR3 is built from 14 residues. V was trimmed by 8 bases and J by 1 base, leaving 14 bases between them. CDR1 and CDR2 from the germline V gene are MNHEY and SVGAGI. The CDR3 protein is CASPGGFGNTEAFF. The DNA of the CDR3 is TGTGCCAGCCCCGGAGGGTTTGGGAACACTGAAGCTTTCTTT.

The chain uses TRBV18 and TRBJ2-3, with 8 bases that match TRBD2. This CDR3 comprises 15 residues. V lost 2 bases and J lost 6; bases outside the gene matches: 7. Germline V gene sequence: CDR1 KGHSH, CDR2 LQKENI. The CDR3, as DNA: TGTGCCAGCTCACCAGGCGGGGGGCGCCGGGATACGCAGTATTTT. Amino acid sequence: CASSPGGGRRDTQYF. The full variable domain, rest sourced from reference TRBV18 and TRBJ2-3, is NAGVMQNPRHLVRRRGQEARLRCSPMKGHSHVYWYRQLPEEGLKFMVYLQKENIIDESGMPKERFSAEFPKEGPSILRIQQVVRGDSAAYFCASSPGGGRRDTQYFGPGTRLTVL.

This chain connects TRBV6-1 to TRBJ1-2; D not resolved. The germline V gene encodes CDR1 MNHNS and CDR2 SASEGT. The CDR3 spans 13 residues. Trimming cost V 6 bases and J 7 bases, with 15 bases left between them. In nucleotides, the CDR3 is TGTGCCAGCAGGATGGGTGGTGACTCTGGCTACACCTTC. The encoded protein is CASRMGGDSGYTF.

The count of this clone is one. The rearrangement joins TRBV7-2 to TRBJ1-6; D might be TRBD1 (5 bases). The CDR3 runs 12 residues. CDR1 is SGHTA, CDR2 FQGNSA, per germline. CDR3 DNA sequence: TGTGCTATAGGGGACTATAATTCACCCCTCCACTTT. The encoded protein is CAIGDYNSPLHF.

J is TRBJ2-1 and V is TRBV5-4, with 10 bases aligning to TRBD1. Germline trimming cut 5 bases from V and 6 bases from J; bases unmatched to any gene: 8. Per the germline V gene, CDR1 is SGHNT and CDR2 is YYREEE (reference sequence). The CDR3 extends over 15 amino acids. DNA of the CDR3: TGTGCCAGCAGTTGGGCGGGACAGGGGTTCAATGAGCAGTTCTTC. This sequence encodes CASSWAGQGFNEQFF. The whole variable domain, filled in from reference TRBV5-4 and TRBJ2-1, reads ETGVTQSPTHLIKTRGQQVTLRCSSQSGHNTVSWYQQALGQGPQFIFQYYREEENGRGNFPPRFSGLQFPNYSSELNVNALELDDSALYLCASSWAGQGFNEQFFGPGTRLTVL.

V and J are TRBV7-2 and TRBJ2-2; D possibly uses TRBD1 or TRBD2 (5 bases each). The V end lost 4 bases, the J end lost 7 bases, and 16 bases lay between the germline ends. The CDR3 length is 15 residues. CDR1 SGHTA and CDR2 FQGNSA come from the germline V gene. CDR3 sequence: CASSWAGTKSGELFF. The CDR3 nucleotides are TGTGCCAGCAGCTGGGCCGGGACGAAGAGCGGGGAGCTGTTTTTT.

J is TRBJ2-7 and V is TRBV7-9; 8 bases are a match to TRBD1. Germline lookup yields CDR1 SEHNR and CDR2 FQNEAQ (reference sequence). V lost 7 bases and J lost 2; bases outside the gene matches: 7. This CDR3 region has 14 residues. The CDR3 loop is CASTSSDRAYEQYF. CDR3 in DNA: TGTGCCAGCACCTCATCGGACAGGGCCTACGAGCAGTACTTC.

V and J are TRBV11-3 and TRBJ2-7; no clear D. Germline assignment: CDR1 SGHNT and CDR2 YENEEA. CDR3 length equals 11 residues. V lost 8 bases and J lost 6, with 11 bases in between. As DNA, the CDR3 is TGTGCCAGCCCACCCGGCGGCGAGCAGTACTTC. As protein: CASPPGGEQYF.

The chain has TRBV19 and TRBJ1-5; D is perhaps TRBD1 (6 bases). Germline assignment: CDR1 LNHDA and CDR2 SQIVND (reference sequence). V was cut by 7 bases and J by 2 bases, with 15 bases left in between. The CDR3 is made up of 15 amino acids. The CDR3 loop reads CASTDTGGGNQPQHF. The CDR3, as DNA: TGTGCCAGTACCGATACTGGGGGCGGCAATCAGCCCCAGCATTTT.

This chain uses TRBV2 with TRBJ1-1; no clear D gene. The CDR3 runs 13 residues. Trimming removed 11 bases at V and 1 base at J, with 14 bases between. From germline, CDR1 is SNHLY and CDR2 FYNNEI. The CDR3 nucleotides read TGTGCCGGGGAGGTAGGAAAGAACACTGAAGCTTTCTTT. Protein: CAGEVGKNTEAFF.

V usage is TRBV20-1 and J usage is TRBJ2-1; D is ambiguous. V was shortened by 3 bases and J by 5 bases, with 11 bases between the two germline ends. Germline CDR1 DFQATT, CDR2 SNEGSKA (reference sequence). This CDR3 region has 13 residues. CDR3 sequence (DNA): TGCAGTGCTAGTGCCAGGTTCAACAATGAGCAGTTCTTC. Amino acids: CSASARFNNEQFF.

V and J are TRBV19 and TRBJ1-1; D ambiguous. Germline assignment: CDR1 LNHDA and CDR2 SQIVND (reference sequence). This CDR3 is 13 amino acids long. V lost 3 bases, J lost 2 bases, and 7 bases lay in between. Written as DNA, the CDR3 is TGTGCCAGTAGTATGGCAACAAACACTGAAGCTTTCTTT. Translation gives CASSMATNTEAFF.

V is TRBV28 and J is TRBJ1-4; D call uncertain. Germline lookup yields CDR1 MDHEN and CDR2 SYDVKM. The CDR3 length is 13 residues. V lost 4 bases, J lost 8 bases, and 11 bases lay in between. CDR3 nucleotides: TGTGCCAGCAGTTCTCCTCCCGGAGAAAAACTGTTTTTT. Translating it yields CASSSPPGEKLFF.

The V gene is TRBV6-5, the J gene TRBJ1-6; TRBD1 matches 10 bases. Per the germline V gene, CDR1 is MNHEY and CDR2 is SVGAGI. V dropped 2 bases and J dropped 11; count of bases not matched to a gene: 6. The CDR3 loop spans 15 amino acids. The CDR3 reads CASSYPRDRGTPLHF. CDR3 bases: TGTGCCAGCAGTTACCCTAGGGACAGGGGTACACCCCTCCACTTT.